The 20 T cell receptor beta chains below come from one sample, sequenced in a study of Graves' ophthalmopathy and Graves' hyperthyroidism. Amplified TCR beta CDR3 regions were obtained using RNA transcripts as template. The library came from an HTBI-primed first-round RT-PCR and a second-round multiplex PCR. Using its own MiXCR run on the multiplex PCR reads, TCRdb lists one record per CDR3 protein. The sample lists hundreds of thousands of distinct CDR3 sequences; roughly 41% were seen once. Material for sequencing was peripheral blood. These receptors were collected from an adult man with Graves' ophthalmopathy.

J is TRBJ2-5 and V is TRBV19; the match to TRBD1 covers 7 bases. CDR1 is LNHDA, CDR2 SQIVND, per germline (reference sequence). Trimming cost V 5 bases and J 4 bases; bases outside gene matches: 4. The length of the CDR3 is 13 residues. The DNA of the CDR3 is TGTGCCAGTAGTCGACAGGGTCTAGAGACCCAGTACTTC. Translation gives CASSRQGLETQYF.

The chain joins TRBV7-6 to TRBJ1-6; TRBD1 matches 9 bases. Germline V gives CDR1 SGHVS, CDR2 FNYEAQ. V trimming: 6 bases; J trimming: 9 bases; junction bases outside the gene matches: 9. This CDR3 comprises 15 residues. The CDR3 spells CASRADRGFPSPLHF. In nucleotides, the CDR3 is TGTGCCAGCAGGGCGGACAGGGGATTTCCTTCACCCCTCCACTTT. The full variable domain, its missing parts supplied by reference TRBV7-6 and TRBJ1-6, is GAGVSQSPRYKVTKRGQDVALRCDPISGHVSLYWYRQALGQGPEFLTYFNYEAQQDKSGLPNDRFSAERPEGSISTLTIQRTEQRDSAMYRCASRADRGFPSPLHFGNGTRLTVT.

This clonotype came up many times. CDR3 region: CASSLEGTVATEAFF. CDR3 nucleotides: TGTGCCAGCAGCTTAGAAGGGACAGTTGCCACTGAAGCTTTCTTT. The rearrangement joins TRBV7-2 to TRBJ1-1, with TRBD1 matching over 7 bases. The CDR3 extends over 15 amino acids. Germline V gene lookup returns CDR1 SGHTA and CDR2 FQGNSA. V lost 1 base to trimming and J lost 4 bases; unmatched junction nucleotides: 6. Combining the CDR3 with reference TRBV7-2 and TRBJ1-1 gives the whole variable domain GAGVSQSPSNKVTEKGKDVELRCDPISGHTALYWYRQSLGQGLEFLIYFQGNSAPDKSGLPSDRFSAERTGGSVSTLTIQRTQQEDSAVYLCASSLEGTVATEAFFGQGTRLTVV.

This chain's CDR3 is CASSSRGQQSAYGYTIYF. CDR3 coding DNA: TGTGCCAGCAGCTCGCGGGGACAGCAATCGGCCTATGGCTACACCATATATTTT. V gene TRBV9 combines with J gene TRBJ1-3; TRBD1 matches at 7 bases. V lost 4 bases to trimming and J lost 8 bases; unmatched junction nucleotides: 21. Germline assignment: CDR1 SGDLS and CDR2 YYNGEE. There are 18 residues in the CDR3. The complete variable domain, with remaining parts taken from reference TRBV9 and TRBJ1-3, reads DSGVTQTPKHLITATGQRVTLRCSPRSGDLSVYWYQQSLDQGLQFLIQYYNGEERAKGNILERFSAQQFPDLHSELNLSSLELGDSALYFCASSSRGQQSAYGYTIYFGEGSWLTVV.

The V and J genes are TRBV20-1 and TRBJ1-2; 7 bases are a match to TRBD1. Unmatched junction bases numbered 12, after V lost 0 bases and J lost 8 bases. Germline loops: CDR1 DFQATT, CDR2 SNEGSKA (reference sequence). CDR3 length: 15 amino acids. In DNA, the CDR3 is TGCAGTGCTAGAGAGATATTAGGGGGCGCGAAGGGCTACACCTTC. Residues: CSAREILGGAKGYTF.

The chain couples TRBV7-9 to TRBJ2-1; 8 bases map to TRBD1. CDR3 length: 13 residues. Trimming at V came to 1 base and at J to 12 bases, leaving 5 bases not matched to a gene. Germline CDR1 reads SEHNR; CDR2 reads FQNEAQ (reference sequence). CDR3 protein: CASSLGQGNGQFF. The CDR3 nucleotides are TGTGCCAGCAGCTTAGGACAGGGGAACGGGCAGTTCTTC.

This clonotype came up many times. The rearrangement links TRBV7-3 to TRBJ2-2, with 9 positions matching TRBD1. Germline-derived CDR1 and CDR2 are SGHTA and FQGTGA. The CDR3 is made up of 17 amino acids. Trimming removed 1 base from V and 5 bases from J; junction bases left unmatched: 8. The CDR3 reads CASSLNRGQGVTGELFF. CDR3 DNA: TGTGCCAGCAGCTTAAATCGGGGACAGGGAGTGACCGGGGAGCTGTTTTTT.

The table lists this clonotype with many counts. The rearrangement uses TRBV10-2 and TRBJ1-2; no firm D call. This CDR3 has 12 residues. Germline lookup yields CDR1 WSHSY and CDR2 SAAADI. V was clipped by 3 bases and J by 2 bases, with 4 bases between them. CDR3 region: CASSERNYGYTF. In DNA form, the CDR3 reads TGCGCCAGCAGTGAAAGGAACTATGGCTACACCTTC.

This clonotype was detected ten times or more. The chain has TRBV7-2 and TRBJ2-7; no definite D call. The V gene lost 1 base and the J gene lost 2 bases, with 9 bases spanning the gap. Germline V lookup: CDR1 SGHTA, CDR2 FQGNSA. There are 14 residues in the CDR3. DNA for the CDR3: TGTGCCAGCAGCTTAGATGGGAATCCCTACGAGCAGTACTTC. Translation: CASSLDGNPYEQYF.

Details on this clonotype: A much larger clone lies one base from this, so it may be a read error. This sequence joins TRBV2 and TRBJ2-7; D uncertain. V lost 11 bases and J 5 bases, leaving 13 bases between the germline ends. CDR1 and CDR2 (germline): SNHLY, FYNNEI. The CDR3 runs to 11 residues. This chain's CDR3 is CAGRSVHEQYF. DNA of the CDR3: TGTGCCGGAAGAAGCGTCCACGAGCAGTACTTC.

This clonotype was recorded at least ten times. The chain recombines TRBV15 with TRBJ2-7; the match to TRBD2 covers 11 bases. This CDR3 is built from 15 residues. The germline V gene encodes CDR1 LNHNV and CDR2 YYDKDF (reference sequence). Trimming took 0 bases from V and 5 from J; bases not matched to a gene: 3. CDR3 DNA sequence: TGTGCCACCAGCAGAGAACTAGCGGGAGCCCACGAGCAGTACTTC. Translated: CATSRELAGAHEQYF.

On this clonotype itself: This could be a read error, since a much larger clone is one nucleotide away. The gene calls are TRBV27 and TRBJ1-2, with D possibly being TRBD1 (6 bases). Germline values: CDR1 MNHEY, CDR2 SMNVEV (reference sequence). The CDR3 contains 12 residues. Trimming left V 6 bases short and J 6 bases short, with 11 bases between. The CDR3 DNA is TGTGCCAGCAGGACACAGGGTGATGGCTACACCTTC. Translation: CASRTQGDGYTF.

The chain couples TRBV6-6 to TRBJ1-4; D not certain. V shed 6 bases and J shed 7 bases, with 24 bases lying between them. Germline loops: CDR1 MNHNY, CDR2 SVGAGI (reference sequence). This CDR3 comprises 17 residues. CDR3 nucleotide sequence: TGTGCCAGCAGCCTAACATCGATAGGGTCTAGCGGTGAAAAACTGTTTTTT. Translating it yields CASSLTSIGSSGEKLFF.

This clonotype was recorded at least ten times. The chain employs TRBV7-9 and TRBJ1-6; the D is unclear. The CDR3 consists of 15 residues. CDR1 is SEHNR, CDR2 FQNEAQ, per germline (reference sequence). Trimming removed 5 bases at V and 6 bases at J, with 14 bases between. CDR3 coding DNA: TGTGCCAGCAGCCGTTCACCAGGCCCTAATTCACCCCTCCACTTT. Amino acids: CASSRSPGPNSPLHF.

This clonotype was recorded many times. This chain links TRBV19 with TRBJ1-6; 9 bases are a match to TRBD1. V shed 5 bases, J shed 10 bases, and the junction held 18 bases outside the gene matches. There are 18 residues in the CDR3. CDR1 is LNHDA, CDR2 SQIVND, per germline (reference sequence). The CDR3 reads CASSPNRGRDPFGSPLHF. Written as DNA, the CDR3 is TGTGCCAGTAGTCCAAACAGGGGGCGCGATCCCTTTGGATCACCCCTCCACTTT.

The CDR3 DNA sequence: TGTGCCAGCAGTGAGGAGCCGGGGGAATACGAGCAGTACTTC. This gives the protein CASSEEPGEYEQYF. V is TRBV2 and J is TRBJ2-7, with a tentative D call TRBD2 (6 bases). CDR1 and CDR2 from the germline V gene are SNHLY and FYNNEI. This CDR3 has 14 amino acids. Trimming stripped 3 bases from V and 4 bases from J, with 13 bases between.

This clonotype occurred many times. The chain uses TRBV19 and TRBJ2-7, with 12 bases lining up with TRBD1. The V gene end was trimmed by 8 bases and the J gene end by 0 bases; junction bases not matched to a gene: 2. Germline loops: CDR1 LNHDA, CDR2 SQIVND (reference sequence). The CDR3 spans 14 residues. The CDR3 bases are TGTGCCAGTGGGACAGGGGGCGGCTCCTACGAGCAGTACTTC. This translates into CASGTGGGSYEQYF.

This clonotype was seen many times. This chain joins TRBV11-1 and TRBJ2-2; TRBD2 matches at 12 bases. The CDR3 spans 16 residues. Per germline, CDR1 SGHAT and CDR2 FQDESV (reference sequence). V shed 2 bases, J shed 4 bases, and the junction held 2 bases outside the gene matches. The CDR3: CASSLSTSGSTGELFF. The CDR3 bases are TGTGCCAGCAGCTTATCGACTAGCGGGAGCACCGGGGAGCTGTTTTTT.

This clonotype was seen many times. The chain couples TRBV15 to TRBJ1-2; 8 bases align to TRBD1. This CDR3 is 15 amino acids long. Germline V gene lookup returns CDR1 LNHNV and CDR2 YYDKDF (reference sequence). J lost 5 bases, V lost 1 base, and 6 bases had no gene match. CDR3: CATSRVTGGRYGYTF. The CDR3 DNA reads TGTGCCACCAGCAGAGTTACAGGGGGAAGGTATGGCTACACCTTC. The full variable domain, rest sourced from reference TRBV15 and TRBJ1-2, is DAMVIQNPRYQVTQFGKPVTLSCSQTLNHNVMYWYQQKSSQAPKLLFHYYDKDFNNEADTPDNFQSRRPNTSFCFLDIRSPGLGDTAMYLCATSRVTGGRYGYTFGSGTRLTVV.

A few counts support this clonotype. The CDR3: CASHPPAAGARLFF. CDR3 DNA sequence: TGTGCCAGCCACCCTCCCGCTGCGGGGGCGCGGCTGTTTTTT. The chain carries TRBV6-5 and TRBJ2-2; weak D call: TRBD2 (7 bases). Deletions cut 8 bases from V and 13 bases from J, with 23 bases between. The CDR3 runs to 14 residues. Germline V gene data show CDR1 as MNHEY and CDR2 as SVGAGI.